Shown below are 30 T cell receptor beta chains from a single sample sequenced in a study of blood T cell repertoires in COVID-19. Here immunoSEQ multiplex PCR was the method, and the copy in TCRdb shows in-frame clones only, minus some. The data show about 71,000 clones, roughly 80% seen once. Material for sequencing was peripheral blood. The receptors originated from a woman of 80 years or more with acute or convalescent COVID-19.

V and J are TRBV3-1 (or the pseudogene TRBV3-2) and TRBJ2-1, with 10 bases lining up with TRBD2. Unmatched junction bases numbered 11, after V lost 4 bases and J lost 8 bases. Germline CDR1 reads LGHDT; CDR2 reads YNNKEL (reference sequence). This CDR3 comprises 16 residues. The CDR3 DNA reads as TGTGCCAGCAGCCCCCTCGGGGCTAGCGGGAGCGATGAGCAGTTCTTC. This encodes CASSPLGASGSDEQFF.

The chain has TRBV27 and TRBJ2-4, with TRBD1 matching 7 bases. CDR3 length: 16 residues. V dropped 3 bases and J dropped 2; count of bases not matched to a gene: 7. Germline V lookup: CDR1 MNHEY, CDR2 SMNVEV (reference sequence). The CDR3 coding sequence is TGTGCCAGCAGTTTGGGGAGACAGGGTTCCAAAAACATTCAGTACTTC. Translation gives CASSLGRQGSKNIQYF.

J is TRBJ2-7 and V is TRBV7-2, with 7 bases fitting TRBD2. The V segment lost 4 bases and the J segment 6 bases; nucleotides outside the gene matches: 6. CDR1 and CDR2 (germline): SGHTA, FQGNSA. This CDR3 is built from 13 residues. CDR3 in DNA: TGTGCCAGCAGCTCGGGGGGAAGGGGCGAGCAGTACTTC. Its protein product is CASSSGGRGEQYF.

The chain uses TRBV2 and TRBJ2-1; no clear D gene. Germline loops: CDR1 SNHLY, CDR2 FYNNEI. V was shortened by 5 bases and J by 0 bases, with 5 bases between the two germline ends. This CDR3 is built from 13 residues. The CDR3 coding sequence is TGTGCCAGCAGTACGAGCTCCTACAATGAGCAGTTCTTC. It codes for CASSTSSYNEQFF. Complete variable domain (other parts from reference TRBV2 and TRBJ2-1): EPEVTQTPSHQVTQMGQEVILRCVPISNHLYFYWYRQILGQKVEFLVSFYNNEISEKSEIFDDQFSVERPDGSNFTLKIRSTKLEDSAMYFCASSTSSYNEQFFGPGTRLTVL.

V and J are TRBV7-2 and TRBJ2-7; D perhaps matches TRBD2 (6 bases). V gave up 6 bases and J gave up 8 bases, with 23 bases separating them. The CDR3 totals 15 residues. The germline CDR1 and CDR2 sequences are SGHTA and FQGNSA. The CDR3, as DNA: TGTGCCAGCAGTTATATCGACCGGGACTTCATCCAGCAGTACTTC. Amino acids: CASSYIDRDFIQQYF.

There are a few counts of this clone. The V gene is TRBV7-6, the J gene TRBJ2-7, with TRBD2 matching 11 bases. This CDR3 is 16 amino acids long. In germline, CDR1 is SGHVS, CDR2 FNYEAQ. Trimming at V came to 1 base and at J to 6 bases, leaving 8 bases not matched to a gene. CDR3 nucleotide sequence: TGTGCCAGCAGCTTAGAACCACTAGCGGGGGCCCTCGAGCAGTACTTC. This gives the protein CASSLEPLAGALEQYF.

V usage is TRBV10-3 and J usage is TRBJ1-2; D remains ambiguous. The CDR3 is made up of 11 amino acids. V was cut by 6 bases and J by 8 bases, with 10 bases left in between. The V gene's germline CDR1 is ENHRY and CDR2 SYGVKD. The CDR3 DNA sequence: TGTGCCATCAGGGGAGTCCTCGGCTACACCTTC. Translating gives CAIRGVLGYTF.

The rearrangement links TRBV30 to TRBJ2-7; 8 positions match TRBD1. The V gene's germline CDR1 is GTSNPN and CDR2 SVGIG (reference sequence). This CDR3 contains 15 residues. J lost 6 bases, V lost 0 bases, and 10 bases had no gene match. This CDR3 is CAWSVTQGANREQYF. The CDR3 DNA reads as TGTGCCTGGAGTGTAACTCAGGGGGCGAATCGCGAGCAGTACTTC.

CDR3 residues: CSVERLAGMSAYNEQFF. CDR3 sequence (DNA): TGCAGCGTTGAAAGACTAGCGGGTATGTCAGCCTACAATGAGCAGTTCTTC. V is TRBV29-1 and J is TRBJ2-1; 10 bases fit TRBD2. Per the germline V gene, CDR1 is SQVTM and CDR2 is ANQGSEA. This CDR3 is built from 17 residues. V shed 2 bases and J 2 bases; nucleotides not matched to a gene: 9.

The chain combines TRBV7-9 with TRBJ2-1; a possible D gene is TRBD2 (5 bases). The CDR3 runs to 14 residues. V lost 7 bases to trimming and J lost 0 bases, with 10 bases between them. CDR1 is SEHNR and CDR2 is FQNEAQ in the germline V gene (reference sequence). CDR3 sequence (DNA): TGTGCCAGCAACACCCGGGACTCCTACAATGAGCAGTTCTTC. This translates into CASNTRDSYNEQFF.

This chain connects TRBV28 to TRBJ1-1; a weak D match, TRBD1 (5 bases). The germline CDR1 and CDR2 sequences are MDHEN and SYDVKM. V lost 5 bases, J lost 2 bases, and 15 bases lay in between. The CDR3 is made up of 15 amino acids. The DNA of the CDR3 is TGTGCCAGCAGTCATGGGGGGGTAGTTAACACTGAAGCTTTCTTT. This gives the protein CASSHGGVVNTEAFF.

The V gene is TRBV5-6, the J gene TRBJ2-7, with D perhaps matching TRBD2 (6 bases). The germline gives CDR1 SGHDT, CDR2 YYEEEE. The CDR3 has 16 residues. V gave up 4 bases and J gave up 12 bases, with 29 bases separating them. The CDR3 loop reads CASSAGGGTTRRNRYF. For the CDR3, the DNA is TGTGCCAGCAGCGCAGGTGGGGGGACCACCAGGCGGAATCGGTACTTC. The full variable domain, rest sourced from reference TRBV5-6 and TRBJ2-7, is DAGVTQSPTHLIKTRGQQVTLRCSPKSGHDTVSWYQQALGQGPQFIFQYYEEEERQRGNFPDRFSGHQFPNYSSELNVNALLLGDSALYLCASSAGGGTTRRNRYFGPGTRLTVT.

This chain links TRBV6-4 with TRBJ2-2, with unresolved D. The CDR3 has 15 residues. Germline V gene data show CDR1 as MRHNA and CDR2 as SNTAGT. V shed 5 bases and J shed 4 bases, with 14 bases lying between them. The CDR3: CASSPALVGTGELFF. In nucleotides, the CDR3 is TGTGCCAGCAGTCCCGCGTTAGTCGGCACCGGGGAGCTGTTTTTT.

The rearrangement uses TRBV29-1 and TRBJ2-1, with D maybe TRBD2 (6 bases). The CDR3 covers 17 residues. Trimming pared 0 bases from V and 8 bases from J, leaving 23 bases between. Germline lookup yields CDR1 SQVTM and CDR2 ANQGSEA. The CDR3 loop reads CSVEDHRLGTRRDEQFF. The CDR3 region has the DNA TGCAGCGTTGAAGATCATAGACTAGGAACCAGGAGGGATGAGCAGTTCTTC.

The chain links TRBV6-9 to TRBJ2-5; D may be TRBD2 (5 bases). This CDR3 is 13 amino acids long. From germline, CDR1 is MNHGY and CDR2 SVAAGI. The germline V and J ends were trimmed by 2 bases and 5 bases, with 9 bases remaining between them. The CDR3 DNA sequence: TGTGCCAGCAGTTATGGGCAGCGGGAGACCCAGTACTTC. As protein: CASSYGQRETQYF.

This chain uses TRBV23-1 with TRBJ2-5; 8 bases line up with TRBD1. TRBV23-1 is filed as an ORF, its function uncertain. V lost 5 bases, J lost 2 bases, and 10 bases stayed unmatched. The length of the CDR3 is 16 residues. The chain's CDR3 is CASSRAQGERQETQYF. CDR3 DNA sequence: TGCGCCAGCAGTAGGGCACAGGGGGAAAGACAAGAGACCCAGTACTTC.

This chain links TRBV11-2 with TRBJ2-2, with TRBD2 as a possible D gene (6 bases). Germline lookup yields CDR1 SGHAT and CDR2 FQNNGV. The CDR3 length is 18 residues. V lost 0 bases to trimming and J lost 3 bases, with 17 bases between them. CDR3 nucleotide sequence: TGTGCCAGCAGCTTAGAAACCCCCTGGGGGGTATACACCGGGGAGCTGTTTTTT. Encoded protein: CASSLETPWGVYTGELFF.

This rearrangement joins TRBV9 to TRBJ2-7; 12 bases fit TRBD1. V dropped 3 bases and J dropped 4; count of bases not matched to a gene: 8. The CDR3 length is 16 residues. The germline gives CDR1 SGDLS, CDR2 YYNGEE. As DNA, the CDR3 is TGTGCCAGCAGCGCGAGAGGGACAGGGGGCCCTTACGAGCAGTACTTC. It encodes CASSARGTGGPYEQYF.

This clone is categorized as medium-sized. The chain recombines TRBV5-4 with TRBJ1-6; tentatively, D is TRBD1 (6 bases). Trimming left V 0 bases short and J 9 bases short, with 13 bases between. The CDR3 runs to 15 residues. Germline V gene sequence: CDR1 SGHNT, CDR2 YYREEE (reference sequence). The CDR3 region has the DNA TGTGCCAGCAGCTTGGGAGGGGGAGGGGTTTCACCCCTCCACTTT. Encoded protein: CASSLGGGGVSPLHF.

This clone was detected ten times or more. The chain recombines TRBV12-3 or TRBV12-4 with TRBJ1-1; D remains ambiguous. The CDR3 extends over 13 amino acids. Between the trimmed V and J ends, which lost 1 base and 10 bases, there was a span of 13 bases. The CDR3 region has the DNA TGTGCCAGCAGTTTAGGTAATATAATGGCAGCTTTCTTT. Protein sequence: CASSLGNIMAAFF.

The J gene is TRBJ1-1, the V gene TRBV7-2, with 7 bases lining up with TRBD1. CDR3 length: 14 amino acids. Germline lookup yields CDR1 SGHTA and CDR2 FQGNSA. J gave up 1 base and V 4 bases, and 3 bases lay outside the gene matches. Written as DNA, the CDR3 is TGTGCCAGCAGCTCCGGGACAGCGAACACTGAAGCTTTCTTT. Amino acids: CASSSGTANTEAFF.

CDR3 amino acids: CASRREGGRNSPLHF. The CDR3 region has the DNA TGTGCCAGCAGACGAGAGGGGGGGAGGAATTCACCCCTCCACTTT. The V call is TRBV6-5, the J call TRBJ1-6; TRBD1 is a possible D gene (6 bases). The ends were cut back, 6 bases at V and 7 bases at J, with 16 bases in the middle. The CDR3 length is 15 residues. Germline CDR1 MNHEY, CDR2 SVGAGI.

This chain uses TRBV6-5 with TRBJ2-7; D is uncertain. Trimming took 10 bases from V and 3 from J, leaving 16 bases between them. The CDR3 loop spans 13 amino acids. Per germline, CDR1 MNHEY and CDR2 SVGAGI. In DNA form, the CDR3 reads TGTGCCACCTACGACTGGCGGATCTACGAGCAGTACTTC. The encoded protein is CATYDWRIYEQYF.

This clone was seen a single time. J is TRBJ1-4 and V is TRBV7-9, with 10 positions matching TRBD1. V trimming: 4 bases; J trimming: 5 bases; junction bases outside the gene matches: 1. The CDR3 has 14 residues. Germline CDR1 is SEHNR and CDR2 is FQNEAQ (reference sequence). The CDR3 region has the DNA TGTGCCAGCAGCTGGGACAGGGGAAATGAAAAACTGTTTTTT. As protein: CASSWDRGNEKLFF.

DNA for the CDR3: TGTGCTAGTGGTCTCGTGGGGGGGGTAAACTATGGCTACACCTTC. Amino acids: CASGLVGGVNYGYTF. This chain uses TRBV12-5 with TRBJ1-2, with D maybe TRBD1 (5 bases). V lost 5 bases and J lost 2, with 15 bases in between. Germline lookup yields CDR1 LGHNT and CDR2 FRNRAP. This CDR3 region has 15 residues.

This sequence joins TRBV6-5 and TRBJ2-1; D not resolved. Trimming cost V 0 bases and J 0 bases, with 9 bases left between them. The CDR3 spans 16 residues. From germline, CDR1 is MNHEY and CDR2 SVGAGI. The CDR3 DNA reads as TGTGCCAGCAGTTACTCAGGCGGTACCTCCTACAATGAGCAGTTCTTC. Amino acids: CASSYSGGTSYNEQFF.

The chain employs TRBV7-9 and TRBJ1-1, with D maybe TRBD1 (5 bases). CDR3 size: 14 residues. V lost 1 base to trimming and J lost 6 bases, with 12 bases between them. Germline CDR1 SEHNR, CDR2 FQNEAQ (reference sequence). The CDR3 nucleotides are TGTGCCAGCAGCTTAGAGGGAGGGGTGGCTGAAGCTTTCTTT. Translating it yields CASSLEGGVAEAFF.

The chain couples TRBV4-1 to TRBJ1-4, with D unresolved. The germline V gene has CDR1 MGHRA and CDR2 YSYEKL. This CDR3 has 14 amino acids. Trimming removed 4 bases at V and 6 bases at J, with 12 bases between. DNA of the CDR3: TGCGCCAGCAGCCGTAGCCCCGGGGATGAAAAACTGTTTTTT. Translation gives CASSRSPGDEKLFF.

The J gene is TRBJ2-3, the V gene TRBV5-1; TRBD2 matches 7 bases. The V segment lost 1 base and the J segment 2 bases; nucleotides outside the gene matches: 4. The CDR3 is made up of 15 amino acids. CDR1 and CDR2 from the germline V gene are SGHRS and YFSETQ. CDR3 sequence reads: CASSLSSGITDTQYF. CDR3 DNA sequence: TGCGCCAGCAGCTTGTCTAGCGGTATCACAGATACGCAGTATTTT.

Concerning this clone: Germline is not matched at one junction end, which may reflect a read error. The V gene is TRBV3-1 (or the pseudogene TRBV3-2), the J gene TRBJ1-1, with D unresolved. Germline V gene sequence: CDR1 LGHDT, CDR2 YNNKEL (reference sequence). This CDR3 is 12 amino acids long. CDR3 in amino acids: CASSQDPGLRIF. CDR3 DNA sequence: TGTGCCAGCAGCCAAGATCCGGGATTGAGGATCTTT.